A selection of T cell receptor beta chains follows, all from one sample in a study of cytomegalovirus exposure and HLA in healthy donors. The method was immunoSEQ multiplex PCR; TCRdb's version includes in-frame clones alone and lacks a portion of them. There are about 150,000 clones in the sample; roughly 79% occur only once, and about 6.7% lies in the top ten. Sequencing was carried out using PBMCs. The source is a woman aged 40 to 50 in good health and CMV-seropositive. The CDR3 runs from the conserved cysteine through the conserved F or W.

TRBV10-3	TRBJ1-1	CAISEPSGTGSNTEAFF
TRBV7-2	TRBJ2-1	CASSLVGGFSYNEQFF
TRBV29-1	TRBJ2-7	CSVLGADRDPYEQYF
TRBV5-6	TRBJ1-6	CASSLADFNSPLHF
TRBV5-6	TRBJ2-2	CASSLVLGELFF
TRBV6-1	TRBJ2-7	CASRQGDTAQYF
TRBV6-5	TRBJ2-7	CASCTGAKSYEQYF
TRBV7-3	TRBJ2-3	CASSPISGVNTDTQYF
TRBV28	TRBJ1-6	CASRTGPNSPLHF
TRBV6-6	TRBJ1-1	CASSYRTGNTEAFF
TRBV7-7	TRBJ2-2	CASSSGQGNTGELFF
TRBV2	TRBJ2-7	CASSATSGGSEQYF
TRBV5-4	TRBJ2-4	CASSLTGAGAKNIQYF
TRBV6-5	TRBJ2-7	CASRYGQGNSYEQYF